Listed below are T cell receptor beta chains from one sample, sequenced in a study of blood T cell repertoires in COVID-19. Method: immunoSEQ multiplex PCR; TCRdb's copy keeps in-frame clones and lacks some. Of 110,000 to 150,000 clones listed, 75% to 85% are singletons. The specimen was peripheral blood. Receptors originate from a man aged 50-60 years with acute or convalescent COVID-19. Each CDR3 is given with its conserved first and last residue. D genes are given only for firm matches. Clone size is given for some rows only: seen once, a few or many times, or a class if the clone is expanded.

>TRBJ2-7|.|TRBD2|TRBV28
TGTGCCAGCACCATCGGGACTACCTACTCCTACGAGCAGTACTTC
CASTIGTTYSYEQYF
>TRBJ2-1|.|TRBD2|TRBV4-2
TGTGCCAGCAGCCTAAGGTCCTTGGCGGGGGGGCGGTATGAGCAGTTCTTC
CASSLRSLAGGRYEQFF
>TRBJ1-2|.|TRBD1|TRBV7-9
TGTGCCAGCAGCCTGGACAGGGCCGACTATGGCTACACCTTC
CASSLDRADYGYTF
>TRBJ2-2|.|TRBD1|TRBV11-3
TGTGCCAGCAGCTTAGAGGACAGGGGACCCCTCGGGGAGCTGTTTTTT
CASSLEDRGPLGELFF
>TRBJ2-1|.|.|TRBV24-1
TGTGCCACCAGTGACAACGACGCGACTAGTAATGAGCAGTTCTTC
CATSDNDATSNEQFF
>TRBJ2-5|.|TRBD2|TRBV7-9
TGTGCCAGCAAGGATGTAGTAGCGGGAGCAGAGACCCAGTACTTC
CASKDVVAGAETQYF
>TRBJ2-1|.|TRBD2|TRBV4-2
TGTGCCAGCAGCCACTCGCCTGCGGGGGGTTACAATGAGCAGTTCTTC
CASSHSPAGGYNEQFF
>TRBJ1-4|once|TRBD1|TRBV6-5
TGTGCCACCAGCCGGACAGGACTAAATGAAAAACTGTTTTTT
CATSRTGLNEKLFF
>TRBJ2-2|.|TRBD2|TRBV29-1
TGCAGCGCCCAAGGGACTAGCGGGAGCTCTTACGCGAACACCGGGGAGCTGTTTTTT
CSAQGTSGSSYANTGELFF
>TRBJ1-2|once|.|TRBV2
TGTGCCAGCATCCTGGACAGATTAAATGGCTACACCTTC
CASILDRLNGYTF
>TRBJ1-4|.|.|TRBV7-7
TGTGCTAGCAGCCCGATATCGGGTATAGGTGAAAAACTGTTTTTT
CASSPISGIGEKLFF
>TRBJ1-5|.|.|TRBV30
TGTGCCTGGAGCTTTAAGGGGATCCCAGGCCGGCCCCAGCATTTT
CAWSFKGIPGRPQHF
>TRBJ2-3|.|.|TRBV3-1/TRBV3-2
TGTGCCAGCAGCCTTTGGGGTAGGGGTTATGAGAATACGCAGTATTTT
CASSLWGRGYENTQYF
>TRBJ2-5|.|TRBD2|TRBV7-9
TGTGCCAGCAGCCCCGGGACTAGCGGAGATCAAGAGACCCAGTACTTC
CASSPGTSGDQETQYF
>TRBJ2-1|few|TRBD2|TRBV7-8
TGTGCCAGCAGCTTTCGCGGGGGGTTTACGGATGAGCAGTTCTTC
CASSFRGGFTDEQFF
>TRBJ2-2|.|.|TRBV6-6
TGTGCCAGCAGTTACGGGGGAGGCGGGGAGCTGTTTTTT
CASSYGGGGELFF
>TRBJ2-1|.|.|TRBV12-5
TGTGCTAGTGGTGCGACAGCCTACAATGAGCAGTTCTTC
CASGATAYNEQFF